The 10 T cell receptor beta chains reported below all come from one sample, sequenced in a study of OX40 agonist ivuxolimab in advanced cancers. The data were produced by immunoSEQ multiplex PCR, yet TCRdb's version contains in-frame clones alone and is incomplete. Among 130,000 or so clones listed, 90% were seen once. Sequencing used CD4+ or CD8+ T cells sorted from blood, obtained in a trial of the OX40 agonist ivuxolimab. These receptors all come from an adult with an advanced solid tumor such as melanoma, head and neck, liver or kidney cancer.

The chain employs TRBV4-1 and TRBJ2-7; 8 nucleotides line up with TRBD2. This CDR3 comprises 16 residues. The J segment lost 0 bases and the V segment lost 1 base, leaving 5 bases of the junction unmatched. CDR1 is MGHRA, CDR2 YSYEKL, per germline. This chain's CDR3 is CASSQGVSGSSYEQYF. The CDR3 DNA follows: TGCGCCAGCAGCCAAGGGGTCAGCGGGAGCTCCTACGAGCAGTACTTC.

This chain uses TRBV29-1 with TRBJ1-4; 7 bases agree with TRBD1. Germline CDR1 is SQVTM and CDR2 is ANQGSEA. The CDR3 length is 14 residues. After removal of 4 bases from V and 5 bases from J, the junction contained 7 bases not matched to a gene. The CDR3 is CSVGDRGQNEKLFF. The CDR3 DNA follows: TGCAGCGTTGGGGATAGGGGACAGAATGAAAAACTGTTTTTT.

V and J are TRBV5-1 and TRBJ2-5, with D possibly TRBD1 on 6 matching bases. Germline V gene sequence: CDR1 SGHRS, CDR2 YFSETQ. This CDR3 contains 13 residues. V dropped 4 bases and J dropped 5 bases, with 12 bases sitting between them. CDR3 DNA sequence: TGCGCCAGCAGCCGCATCAGGGGTGAGACCCAGTACTTC. This codes for CASSRIRGETQYF.

The sample holds one count of this clone. The V gene is TRBV29-1, the J gene TRBJ2-3, with 9 bases matching TRBD2. CDR1 SQVTM and CDR2 ANQGSEA come from the germline V gene. V lost 3 bases, J lost 3 bases, and 7 bases stayed unmatched. This CDR3 has 15 amino acids. In DNA form, the CDR3 reads TGCAGCGTTGATTTTAGCGGGAGAAATACAGATACGCAGTATTTT. Translating it yields CSVDFSGRNTDTQYF.

The chain is built from TRBV4-3 and TRBJ2-2, with TRBD2 matching over 7 bases. The junction had 4 bases not matched to a gene; V was cut back by 0 bases and J by 0 bases. CDR3 length: 17 amino acids. CDR1 and CDR2 from the germline V gene are LGHNA and YSLEER. CDR3 residues: CASSQEPSGANTGELFF. The CDR3 region has the DNA TGCGCCAGCAGCCAAGAACCAAGCGGGGCGAACACCGGGGAGCTGTTTTTT.

This clone appeared once. V usage is TRBV7-6 and J usage is TRBJ1-6; no firm D call. V was trimmed by 1 base and J by 5 bases, leaving 9 bases between them. Germline lookup yields CDR1 SGHVS and CDR2 FNYEAQ. This CDR3 is built from 15 residues. CDR3 sequence reads: CASSLVGGDNSPLHF. CDR3 DNA: TGTGCCAGCAGCTTAGTGGGCGGAGATAATTCACCCCTCCACTTT.

CDR3 sequence (DNA): TGTGCCACCAGCACCCACTTATTAGCGGGTGGGTCTATCAAGGCCGAAGGACTAGGGACCCAGTACTTC. Translating it yields CATSTHLLAGGSIKAEGLGTQYF. The V and J genes are TRBV15 and TRBJ2-5; TRBD2 matches 7 bases. Unmatched junction bases numbered 36, after V lost 4 bases and J lost 7 bases. This CDR3 contains 23 residues. Germline V lookup: CDR1 LNHNV, CDR2 YYDKDF (reference sequence).

The chain joins TRBV6-1 to TRBJ1-3, with 8 bases aligning to TRBD1. CDR3 size: 14 residues. The V segment lost 7 bases and the J segment 4 bases; nucleotides outside the gene matches: 6. CDR1 and CDR2 from the germline V gene are MNHNS and SASEGT. CDR3 region: CASTETGVGNTIYF. The CDR3 DNA is TGTGCCAGCACCGAGACAGGGGTCGGAAACACCATATATTTT.

This chain links TRBV7-2 with TRBJ2-1, with a weak D call TRBD2 (5 bases). Germline CDR1 is SGHTA and CDR2 is FQGNSA. Trimming left V 2 bases short and J 4 bases short, with 12 bases between. The CDR3 contains 15 residues. CDR3 sequence (DNA): TGTGCCAGCAGCTTAACGCCCGAGGGTTACAATGAGCAGTTCTTC. It is translated as CASSLTPEGYNEQFF. The full variable domain, completed using reference TRBV7-2 and TRBJ2-1, is GAGVSQSPSNKVTEKGKDVELRCDPISGHTALYWYRQSLGQGLEFLIYFQGNSAPDKSGLPSDRFSAERTGGSVSTLTIQRTQQEDSAVYLCASSLTPEGYNEQFFGPGTRLTVL.

V and J are TRBV27 and TRBJ2-7, with D possibly being TRBD1 or TRBD2 (5 bases each). The CDR3 runs 14 residues. Trimming left V 7 bases short and J 0 bases short, with 13 bases between. Germline V gene lookup returns CDR1 MNHEY and CDR2 SMNVEV (reference sequence). The CDR3 here is CASNRDGSSYEQYF. Here the CDR3 DNA reads TGTGCCAGCAATCGGGACGGAAGCTCCTACGAGCAGTACTTC.